Below, 10 T cell receptor beta chains from the same sample are listed, as sequenced in a study of T cells in tuberculosis. TCRdb's table, derived via immunoSEQ multiplex PCR, lists solely in-frame clones and lacks some. The table has some 31,000 clones, roughly 93% seen once. Sequenced: PBMCs. The receptors come from a donor between 10 and 35 years old with latent tuberculosis or without tuberculosis infection.

This rearrangement joins TRBV27 to TRBJ2-7; 11 bases are shared with TRBD1. V shed 3 bases, J shed 3 bases, and the junction held 4 bases outside the gene matches. The CDR3 loop spans 15 amino acids. Germline V gives CDR1 MNHEY, CDR2 SMNVEV (reference sequence). The CDR3 here is CASSFRGTGGYEQYF. CDR3 nucleotide sequence: TGTGCCAGCAGTTTTAGGGGGACAGGGGGCTACGAGCAGTACTTC.

The V gene is TRBV27, the J gene TRBJ2-7, with D hard to call. The CDR3 is 15 amino acids. CDR1 and CDR2 (germline): MNHEY, SMNVEV (reference sequence). V lost 3 bases and J lost 0, with 12 bases in between. The CDR3 protein is CASSLRSTSSYEQYF. The CDR3 nucleotides read TGTGCCAGCAGTTTGAGGTCCACGAGCTCCTACGAGCAGTACTTC.

This clone appeared once. V gene TRBV28 combines with J gene TRBJ1-1; possibly TRBD1 for D (5 bases). This CDR3 has 18 amino acids. The V and J ends lost 3 bases and 0 bases respectively, with 20 bases between them. Germline CDR1 reads MDHEN; CDR2 reads SYDVKM. In nucleotides, the CDR3 is TGTGCCAGCAGTTTTAATACCGCGGGGCAGCCGCTGAACACTGAAGCTTTCTTT. Translation: CASSFNTAGQPLNTEAFF.

This clone was seen once. The rearrangement uses TRBV28 and TRBJ2-7, with D possibly matching TRBD2 (7 bases). This CDR3 has 13 residues. The germline gives CDR1 MDHEN, CDR2 SYDVKM. V lost 8 bases, J lost 5 bases, and 16 bases lay in between. The DNA for the CDR3 is TGTGCCAGCCGGGGGGCGGTTACGCACGAGCAGTACTTC. It codes for CASRGAVTHEQYF.

V usage is TRBV7-6 and J usage is TRBJ1-6; TRBD1 agrees at 11 bases. CDR1 is SGHVS and CDR2 is FNYEAQ in the germline V gene. The CDR3 sequence is 17 residues long. Germline trimming cut 3 bases from V and 6 bases from J; bases unmatched to any gene: 7. CDR3 sequence: CASSFRTGGASNSPLHF. CDR3 nucleotides: TGTGCCAGCAGCTTCAGGACAGGGGGCGCATCTAATTCACCCCTCCACTTT.

This chain uses TRBV5-5 with TRBJ2-3; D gene ambiguous. V was clipped by 4 bases and J by 4 bases, with 10 bases between them. This CDR3 region has 13 residues. Germline loops: CDR1 SGHKS, CDR2 YYEKEE (reference sequence). The CDR3 loop reads CASSITTSDTQYF. The CDR3 nucleotides read TGTGCCAGCAGCATAACGACATCAGATACGCAGTATTTT.

The chain combines TRBV11-2 with TRBJ2-5, with D possibly being TRBD2 (6 bases). Per the germline V gene, CDR1 is SGHAT and CDR2 is FQNNGV. The CDR3 is 13 residues long. V lost 2 bases to trimming and J lost 4 bases, with 8 bases between them. CDR3 amino acids: CASSLNSGETQYF. The CDR3 DNA reads TGTGCCAGCAGCTTAAATAGCGGAGAGACCCAGTACTTC.

This clone was detected once. The chain has TRBV5-6 and TRBJ2-2; the match to TRBD1 covers 9 bases. Trimming removed 0 bases from V and 5 bases from J; junction bases left unmatched: 11. This CDR3 contains 18 residues. Germline assignment: CDR1 SGHDT and CDR2 YYEEEE. The CDR3 nucleotides are TGTGCCAGCAGCTTGGAAGGTAAGACAGGGGGAAGGACCGGGGAGCTGTTTTTT. Encoded protein: CASSLEGKTGGRTGELFF.

The chain is built from TRBV6-5 and TRBJ2-2, with TRBD1 matching over 11 bases. J was trimmed by 9 bases and V by 0 bases; bases with no gene match: 6. The CDR3 contains 16 residues. Germline CDR1 and CDR2: MNHEY and SVGAGI. The chain's CDR3 is CASSYSRTGGLRELFF. CDR3 DNA sequence: TGTGCCAGCAGTTACTCGAGGACAGGGGGCCTGAGGGAGCTGTTTTTT.

This chain uses TRBV6-1 with TRBJ2-7, with D perhaps TRBD1 (6 bases). V lost 4 bases, J lost 6 bases, and 13 bases lay in between. The V gene's germline CDR1 is MNHNS and CDR2 SASEGT. CDR3 size: 13 residues. The DNA for the CDR3 is TGTGCCAGCAGTGGCTACAGGGATGGCGAGCAGTACTTC. It specifies CASSGYRDGEQYF.